This T cell receptor beta chain stems from a study of blood T cell repertoires in COVID-19. At the level of the study: T cells, B-cell-depleted T cells, or PBMCs provided the cDNA or gDNA that served as material.

The CDR3 is 14 residues long. V was trimmed by 4 bases and J by 7 bases, leaving 18 bases between them. From germline, CDR1 is SGHKS and CDR2 YYEKEE (reference sequence). Some clones are missing from TCRdb's copy, which holds only in-frame ones; the method was immunoSEQ multiplex PCR. Of around 280,000 clones listed, 85% to 90% are singletons. The chain recombines TRBV5-5 with TRBJ2-7; D remains unclear. The source of this sequence is a woman in her 30s with COVID-19, enrolled during active disease. Sample: peripheral blood. The CDR3 DNA reads TGTGCCAGCAGCCTCCTCAGTGGGCAAACGGAGCAGTACTTC. This translates into CASSLLSGQTEQYF.